This T cell receptor beta chain was found in a study of CD8+ T cells in alopecia areata. This sample's treatment: oral pan-JAK inhibitor, 5-10 mg twice daily. Extracted from the samples, RNA was reverse transcribed into cDNA to serve as the sequencing template. Here immunoSEQ multiplex PCR was the method, and the copy in TCRdb shows in-frame clones only, minus some. This sample has some 150,000 clones; approximately 52% occur once, and the top ten carry 15% to 20%. The CDR3 covers 15 residues. V trimming: 5 bases; J trimming: 0 bases; junction bases outside the gene matches: 3. In germline, CDR1 is SGHTA, CDR2 FQGTGA. This clone has more than one count but fewer than ten.

The sequences come from CD4+ T cells sorted from blood, collected between weeks 55 and 65, from a patient treated with tofacitinib. This sequence joins TRBV7-3 and TRBJ2-5; TRBD2 matches at 10 bases. This clonotype was sampled from a human donor with alopecia areata. CDR3 residues: CASSPTSGNQETQYF. In nucleotides, the CDR3 is TGTGCCAGCAGCCCAACTAGCGGGAACCAAGAGACCCAGTACTTC.